Each of the 10 T cell receptor beta chains below was sequenced from the same sample in a study of blood T cells in healthy people across ages (dated by TCRdb to the mid-2010s). The library was prepared using 5' RACE. The run used an Illumina HiSeq 2500. A second roughly 6 to 11 cycle PCR used a sample-barcoded 5' primer and a J-beta primer mix. TCRdb reprocessing: public reads trimmed at Q25 with fastp, clones called with MiXCR, in-frame beta chains kept. Each record represents a unique CDR3 protein, reported with the most common genes and DNA among its rows. Here the sample has around 1,500,000 distinct CDR3 sequences; approximately 40% occur a single time. The ten most abundant clones make up approximately 7.9% of the sample. Source material: blood. The receptor source for this set is a woman under 30 in good health.

The chain is built from TRBV20-1 and TRBJ2-5, with TRBD1 as a possible D gene (6 bases). Judging by the DNA end, TRBJ2-7 fits better; the J call may be wrong. The CDR3 length is 14 residues. Germline values: CDR1 DFQATT, CDR2 SNEGSKA (reference sequence). DNA for the CDR3: TGCAGTGCCATTAACAGGGTAAGCCCCTACGAGCAGTACTTC. Encoded protein: CSAINRVSPYEQYF.

This chain uses TRBV20-1 with TRBJ2-5; possibly TRBD2 for D (5 bases). The DNA end lines up better with TRBJ2-7; the J call may be wrong. The germline CDR1 and CDR2 sequences are DFQATT and SNEGSKA (reference sequence). The CDR3 runs to 14 residues. CDR3 sequence: CSAPSGVMKNEQYF. The CDR3 DNA reads as TGCAGTGCCCCCTCCGGGGTTATGAAGAACGAGCAGTACTTC.

The V gene is TRBV12-3 or TRBV12-4, the J gene TRBJ2-2; the D is unclear. CDR3 size: 14 residues. V was pared by 11 bases and J by 4 bases, with 17 bases between. Here the CDR3 reads CAGTTDPGTGELFF. The CDR3 DNA sequence: TGTGCCGGCACCACGGATCCTGGCACCGGGGAGCTGTTTTTT.

This clonotype occurred a few times. The genes are TRBV6-1 and TRBJ2-4, with 8 positions matching TRBD1. The DNA end is more similar to TRBJ2-7, so the J call may be wrong. The CDR3 is made up of 15 amino acids. Germline assignment: CDR1 MNHNS and CDR2 SASEGT. The CDR3 region is CASSEIWTGHDEQYF. The CDR3 DNA reads TGTGCCAGCAGTGAAATCTGGACAGGGCATGACGAGCAGTACTTC.

The chain combines TRBV7-3 with TRBJ2-7; 7 nucleotides match TRBD1. J gave up 6 bases and V 3 bases, and 8 bases lay outside the gene matches. Per germline, CDR1 SGHTA and CDR2 FQGTGA. CDR3 size: 14 residues. For the CDR3, the DNA is TGTGCCAGCAGCTTGGGCCCTGAGGGGGCCGAGCAGTACTTC. It is translated as CASSLGPEGAEQYF.

This clonotype was found a few times. The rearrangement links TRBV12-3 or TRBV12-4 to TRBJ2-1, with unresolved D. Trimming removed 6 bases at V and 9 bases at J, with 15 bases between. The CDR3 totals 13 residues. Here the CDR3 reads CASSALGVGEQFF. DNA for the CDR3: TGTGCCAGCAGCGCCCTAGGTGTGGGTGAGCAGTTCTTC.

This clonotype was seen only a few times. This chain links TRBV30 with TRBJ1-2; D is perhaps TRBD1 (6 bases). The CDR3 covers 13 residues. Trimming stripped 4 bases from V and 8 bases from J, with 17 bases between. Per the germline V gene, CDR1 is GTSNPN and CDR2 is SVGIG (reference sequence). CDR3 sequence: CAWTGIEGDGYTF. CDR3 sequence (DNA): TGTGCCTGGACCGGAATAGAGGGGGACGGCTACACCTTC.

This clonotype was counted only a few times. This chain links TRBV4-1 with TRBJ2-7; TRBD1 is a possible D gene (6 bases). There are 17 residues in the CDR3. V was pared by 3 bases and J by 3 bases, with 21 bases between. Germline-derived CDR1 and CDR2 are MGHRA and YSYEKL. CDR3 in amino acids: CASSHAWVGQGNYEQYF. CDR3 nucleotide sequence: TGCGCCAGCAGCCACGCCTGGGTTGGGCAGGGGAACTACGAGCAGTACTTC.

This clonotype was counted between two and nine times. The CDR3 region has the DNA TGCGCCAGCAGCCAAGAGCCTTCCGGCCGGGTGTACGAGCAGTACTTC. It yields the protein CASSQEPSGRVYEQYF. The V gene is TRBV4-1, the J gene TRBJ2-7; D gene unclear. The CDR3 totals 16 residues. The germline gives CDR1 MGHRA, CDR2 YSYEKL. Trimming pared 0 bases from V and 4 bases from J, leaving 16 bases between.

This clonotype was seen a handful of times. The chain has TRBV9 and TRBJ2-5, with D possibly TRBD1 on 6 matching bases. Deletions cut 3 bases from V and 5 bases from J, with 17 bases between. CDR1 is SGDLS, CDR2 YYNGEE, per germline. This CDR3 has 15 amino acids. The CDR3 region has the DNA TGTGCCAGCAGCGAACAGACAGGTAGGATGGAGACCCAGTACTTC. As protein: CASSEQTGRMETQYF.